This TCR beta chain was observed in a study of early T cells in non-severe SARS-CoV-2 infection. Study details: Chains from this unsorted whole-blood bulk RNA could not be paired. Whole-study results and caveats: Missing private and CD4 specificities, VDJdb matching favored anti-spike CD8 responses.

This CDR3 region has 16 residues. CDR1 is DFQATT, CDR2 SNEGSKA, per germline (reference sequence). V lost 0 bases and J lost 4; bases outside the gene matches: 6. This clonotype was observed a few times. Its specificity is unknown. Individual cDNA molecules received unique molecular identifiers. TCRdb itself ran the 5' RACE reads through MiXCR, one entry per CDR3 protein. The sample has under 70,000 distinct CDR3 sequences, over 9.5% seen once. The sample taken for sequencing was whole blood. This chain uses TRBV20-1 with TRBJ2-5; 12 positions match TRBD2. The sequence was obtained from an adult who was a healthcare worker with PCR-confirmed SARS-CoV-2 infection or an uninfected control (not recorded which). CDR3 nucleotides: TGCAGTGCTAGAGAGGCTAGCGGGGGGGTTTTAGAGACCCAGTACTTC. This encodes CSAREASGGVLETQYF.